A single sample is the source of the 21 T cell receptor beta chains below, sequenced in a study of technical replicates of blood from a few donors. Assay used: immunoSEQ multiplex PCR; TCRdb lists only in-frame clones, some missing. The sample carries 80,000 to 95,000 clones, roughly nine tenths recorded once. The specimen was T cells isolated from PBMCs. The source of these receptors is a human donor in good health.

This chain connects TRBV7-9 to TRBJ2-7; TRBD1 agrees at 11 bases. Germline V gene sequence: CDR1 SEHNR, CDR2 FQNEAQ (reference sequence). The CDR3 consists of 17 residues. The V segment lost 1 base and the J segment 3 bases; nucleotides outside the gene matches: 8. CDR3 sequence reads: CASSLGRTGGAGYEQYF. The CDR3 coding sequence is TGTGCCAGCAGCTTAGGGAGGACAGGGGGCGCAGGCTACGAGCAGTACTTC.

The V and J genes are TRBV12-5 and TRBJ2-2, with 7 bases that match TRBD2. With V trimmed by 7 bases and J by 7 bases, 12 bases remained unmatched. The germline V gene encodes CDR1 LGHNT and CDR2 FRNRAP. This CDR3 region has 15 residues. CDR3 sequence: CASVGGGTSIGELFF. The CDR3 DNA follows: TGTGCTAGTGTGGGGGGGGGAACCTCCATCGGGGAGCTGTTTTTT. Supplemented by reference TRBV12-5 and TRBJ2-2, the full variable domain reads DARVTQTPRHKVTEMGQEVTMRCQPILGHNTVFWYRQTMMQGLELLAYFRNRAPLDDSGMPKDRFSAEMPDATLATLKIQPSEPRDSAVYFCASVGGGTSIGELFFGEGSRLTVL.

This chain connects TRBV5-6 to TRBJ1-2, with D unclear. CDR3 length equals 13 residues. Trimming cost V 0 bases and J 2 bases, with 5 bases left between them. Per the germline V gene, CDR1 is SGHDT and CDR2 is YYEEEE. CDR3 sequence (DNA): TGTGCCAGCAGCTTGGGGAGAAACTATGGCTACACCTTC. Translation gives CASSLGRNYGYTF.

CDR3 in amino acids: CTSSQVNFGIGGNYGYTF. CDR3 DNA sequence: TGCACCAGCAGCCAAGTCAATTTCGGAATCGGGGGGAATTATGGCTACACCTTC. The chain combines TRBV1 with TRBJ1-2. TRBV1 represents a pseudogene. The CDR3 length is 18 residues.

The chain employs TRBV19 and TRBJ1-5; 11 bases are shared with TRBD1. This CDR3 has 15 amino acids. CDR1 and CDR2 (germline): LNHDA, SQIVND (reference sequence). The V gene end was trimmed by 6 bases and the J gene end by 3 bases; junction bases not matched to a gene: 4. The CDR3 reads CASSGTGGPNQPQHF. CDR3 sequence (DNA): TGTGCCAGTAGCGGGACAGGGGGGCCCAATCAGCCCCAGCATTTT. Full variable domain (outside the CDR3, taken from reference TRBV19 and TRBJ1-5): DGGITQSPKYLFRKEGQNVTLSCEQNLNHDAMYWYRQDPGQGLRLIYYSQIVNDFQKGDIAEGYSVSREKKESFPLTVTSAQKNPTAFYLCASSGTGGPNQPQHFGDGTRLSIL.

Here the CDR3 reads CAWSYRVLSPLHF. The CDR3 nucleotides read TGTGCCTGGAGCTACAGGGTATTGTCACCCCTCCACTTT. The rearrangement joins TRBV30 to TRBJ1-6, with D perhaps matching TRBD1 (6 bases). The V gene lost 3 bases and the J gene lost 10 bases, with 13 bases spanning the gap. From germline, CDR1 is GTSNPN and CDR2 SVGIG (reference sequence). The CDR3 is made up of 13 amino acids.

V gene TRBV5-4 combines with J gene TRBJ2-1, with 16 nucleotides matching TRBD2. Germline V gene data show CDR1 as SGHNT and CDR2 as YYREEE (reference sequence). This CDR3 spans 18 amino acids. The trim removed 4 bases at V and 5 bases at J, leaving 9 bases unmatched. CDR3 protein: CASSPGPGLAGGHNEQFF. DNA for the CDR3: TGTGCCAGCAGCCCCGGACCGGGACTAGCGGGAGGGCACAATGAGCAGTTCTTC.

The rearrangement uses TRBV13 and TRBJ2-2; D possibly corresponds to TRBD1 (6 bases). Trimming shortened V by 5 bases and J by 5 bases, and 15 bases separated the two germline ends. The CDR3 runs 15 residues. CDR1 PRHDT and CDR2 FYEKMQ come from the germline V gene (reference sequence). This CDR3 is CASSPTGTLTGELFF. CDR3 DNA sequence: TGTGCCAGCAGCCCAACCGGGACACTAACCGGGGAGCTGTTTTTT.

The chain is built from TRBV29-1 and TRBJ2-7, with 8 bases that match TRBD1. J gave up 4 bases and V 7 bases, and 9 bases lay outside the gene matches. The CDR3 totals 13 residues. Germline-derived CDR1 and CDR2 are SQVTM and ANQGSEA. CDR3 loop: CSALPGGSYEQYF. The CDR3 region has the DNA TGCAGCGCGCTTCCAGGGGGCTCTTACGAGCAGTACTTC.

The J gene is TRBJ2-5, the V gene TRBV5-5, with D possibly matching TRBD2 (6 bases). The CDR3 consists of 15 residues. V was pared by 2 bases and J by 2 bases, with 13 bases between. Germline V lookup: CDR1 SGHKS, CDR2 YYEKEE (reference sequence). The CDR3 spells CASSFGTGAQETQYF. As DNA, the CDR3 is TGTGCCAGCAGCTTTGGTACGGGAGCGCAAGAGACCCAGTACTTC.

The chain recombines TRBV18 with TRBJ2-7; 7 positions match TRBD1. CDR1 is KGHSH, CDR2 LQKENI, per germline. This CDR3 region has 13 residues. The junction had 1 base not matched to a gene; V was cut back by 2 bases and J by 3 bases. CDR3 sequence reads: CASSPNRGYEQYF. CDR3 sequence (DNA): TGTGCCAGCTCACCAAACAGGGGCTACGAGCAGTACTTC.

CDR3 sequence: CASSYKPGQGTDTQYF. Written as DNA, the CDR3 is TGTGCCAGCAGTTACAAACCGGGACAGGGCACAGATACGCAGTATTTT. V gene TRBV27 combines with J gene TRBJ2-3; TRBD1 aligns across 8 bases. Germline V gives CDR1 MNHEY, CDR2 SMNVEV (reference sequence). The CDR3 extends over 16 amino acids. The V segment lost 4 bases and the J segment 1 base; nucleotides outside the gene matches: 7.

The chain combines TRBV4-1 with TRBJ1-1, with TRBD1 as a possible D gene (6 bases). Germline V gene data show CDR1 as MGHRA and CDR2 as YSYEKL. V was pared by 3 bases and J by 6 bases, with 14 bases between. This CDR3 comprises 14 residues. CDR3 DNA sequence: TGCGCCAGCAGCCATCAACAGGGTTTCGCTGAAGCTTTCTTT. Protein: CASSHQQGFAEAFF.

The CDR3, as DNA: TGTGCCAGCAGCTTGGATATGACAGACGAGCAGTACTTC. It is translated as CASSLDMTDEQYF. This sequence joins TRBV5-5 and TRBJ2-7, with D possibly being TRBD1 (5 bases). Germline assignment: CDR1 SGHKS and CDR2 YYEKEE (reference sequence). V was pared by 0 bases and J by 5 bases, with 9 bases between. CDR3 size: 13 residues.

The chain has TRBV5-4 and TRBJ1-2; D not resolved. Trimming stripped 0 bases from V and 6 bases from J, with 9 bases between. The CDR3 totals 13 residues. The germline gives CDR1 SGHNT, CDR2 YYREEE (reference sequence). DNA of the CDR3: TGTGCCAGCAGCTTGGGAGGGCTGGATGGCTACACCTTC. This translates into CASSLGGLDGYTF. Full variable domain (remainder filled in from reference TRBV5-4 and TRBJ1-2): ETGVTQSPTHLIKTRGQQVTLRCSSQSGHNTVSWYQQALGQGPQFIFQYYREEENGRGNFPPRFSGLQFPNYSSELNVNALELDDSALYLCASSLGGLDGYTFGSGTRLTVV.

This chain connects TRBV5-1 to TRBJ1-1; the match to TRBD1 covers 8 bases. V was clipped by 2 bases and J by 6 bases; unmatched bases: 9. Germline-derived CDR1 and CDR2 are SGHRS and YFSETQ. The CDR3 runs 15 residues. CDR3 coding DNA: TGCGCCAGCAGCTTCCAGACAGGGGTAAGTGCTGAAGCTTTCTTT. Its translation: CASSFQTGVSAEAFF.

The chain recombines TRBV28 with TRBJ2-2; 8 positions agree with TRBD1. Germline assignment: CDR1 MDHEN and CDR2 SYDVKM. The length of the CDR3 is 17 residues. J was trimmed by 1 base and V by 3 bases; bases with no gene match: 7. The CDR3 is CASSFIPGQVNTGELFF. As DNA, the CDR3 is TGTGCCAGCAGTTTTATCCCGGGACAGGTGAACACCGGGGAGCTGTTTTTT.

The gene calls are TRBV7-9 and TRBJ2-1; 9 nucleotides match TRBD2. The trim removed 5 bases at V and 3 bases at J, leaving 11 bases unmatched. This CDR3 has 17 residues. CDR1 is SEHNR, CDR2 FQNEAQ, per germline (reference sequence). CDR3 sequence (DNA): TGTGCCAGCAGCCCCTACCAGGTAGCGGGAGTCTACAATGAGCAGTTCTTC. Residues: CASSPYQVAGVYNEQFF.

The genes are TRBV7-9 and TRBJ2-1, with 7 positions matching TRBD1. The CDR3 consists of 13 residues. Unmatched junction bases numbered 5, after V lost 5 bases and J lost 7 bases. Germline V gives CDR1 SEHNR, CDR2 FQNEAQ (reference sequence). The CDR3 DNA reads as TGTGCCAGCAGCCCGATGGACAGGAATGAGCAGTTCTTC. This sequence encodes CASSPMDRNEQFF. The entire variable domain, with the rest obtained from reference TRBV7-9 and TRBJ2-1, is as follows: DTGVSQNPRHKITKRGQNVTFRCDPISEHNRLYWYRQTLGQGPEFLTYFQNEAQLEKSRLLSDRFSAERPKGSFSTLEIQRTEQGDSAMYLCASSPMDRNEQFFGPGTRLTVL.

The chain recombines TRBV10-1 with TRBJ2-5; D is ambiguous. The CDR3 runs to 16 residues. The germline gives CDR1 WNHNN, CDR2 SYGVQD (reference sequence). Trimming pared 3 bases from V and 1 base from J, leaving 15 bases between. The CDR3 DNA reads TGCGCCAGCAGTGACGGCCCTGGGCCTCCCCAAGAGACCCAGTACTTC. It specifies CASSDGPGPPQETQYF.

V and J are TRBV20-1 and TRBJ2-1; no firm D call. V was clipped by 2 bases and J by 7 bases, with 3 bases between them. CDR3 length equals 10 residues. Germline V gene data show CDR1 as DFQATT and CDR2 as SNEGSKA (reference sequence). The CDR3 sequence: CSARLNEQFF. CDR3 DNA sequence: TGCAGTGCTAGATTAAATGAGCAGTTCTTC.